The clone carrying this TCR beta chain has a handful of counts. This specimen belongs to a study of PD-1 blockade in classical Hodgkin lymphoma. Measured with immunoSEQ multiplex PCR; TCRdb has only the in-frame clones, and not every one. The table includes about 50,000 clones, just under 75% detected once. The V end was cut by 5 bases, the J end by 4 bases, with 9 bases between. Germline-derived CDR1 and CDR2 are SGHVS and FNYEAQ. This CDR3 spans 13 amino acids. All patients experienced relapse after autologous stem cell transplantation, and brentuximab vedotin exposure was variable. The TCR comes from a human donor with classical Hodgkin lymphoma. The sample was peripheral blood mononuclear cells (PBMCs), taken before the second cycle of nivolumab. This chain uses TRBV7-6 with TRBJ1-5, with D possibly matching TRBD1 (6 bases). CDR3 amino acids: CASSGQPNQPQHF. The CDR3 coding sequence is TGTGCCAGCAGCGGACAGCCGAATCAGCCCCAGCATTTT.